The T cell receptor beta chain described here comes from a study of CD8 T cells in ankylosing spondylitis. Study observations and caveats: Reportedly, matched ankylosing spondylitis synovial fluid was significantly enriched for disease-linked clones. CD8+ cells made up the disease-linked clones, which were relatively rare in peripheral blood. What appeared characteristic of ankylosing spondylitis blood was a TCR beta motif of under 10 highly homologous variants.

The length of the CDR3 is 15 residues. Trimming cost V 2 bases and J 4 bases, with 13 bases left between them. Germline CDR1 is KGHSH and CDR2 is LQKENI. Generation of TCR beta libraries employed quantitative 5'-RACE incorporating molecular barcodes. TCRdb passed the 5' RACE reads through MiXCR, listing each CDR3 protein once. The sample lists about 160,000 distinct CDR3 sequences, just over 9.5% occurring once. This clonotype was found a few times. Antigen unknown. The sequenced sample consisted of blood, either unsorted or a sorted T cell fraction (not recorded which). This TCR derives from a female donor with ankylosing spondylitis or in good health (not recorded which). This sequence joins TRBV18 and TRBJ2-3; D perhaps matches TRBD1 (6 bases). CDR3 nucleotides: TGTGCCAGCTCACCAGGACAGCGCCCCCCAGATACGCAGTATTTT. Its translation is CASSPGQRPPDTQYF. Using reference TRBV18 and TRBJ2-3 for the parts outside the CDR3, the full variable domain is NAGVMQNPRHLVRRRGQEARLRCSPMKGHSHVYWYRQLPEEGLKFMVYLQKENIIDESGMPKERFSAEFPKEGPSILRIQQVVRGDSAAYFCASSPGQRPPDTQYFGPGTRLTVL.